Sequencing of this T cell receptor beta chain was carried out in a study of radiation and T cells in renal cell carcinoma (dated by TCRdb to 2018 to 2020). About the investigation overall: In total, 50 to 55 samples underwent TCR beta sequencing: around 26 tumors plus 27 peripheral blood samples. Across all 50 or so samples, more than 4,000,000 unique CDR3 nucleotide sequences, encoding 2.5 million to 3 million unique CDR3 amino acid sequences, were identified. Points the paper makes about the study in general: Irradiated tumors contained more dominant CDR3 motifs, and these motifs occupied a larger share of the repertoire than in control tumors. Because only small tumor regions of approximately 1 g were available, intratumoral heterogeneity was not captured. Because the trial had a single-armed design, the trial could not examine how radiation dose or scheduling affected the TCR repertoire. Compared with controls, irradiated tumors had higher TCR clonality, as the top 100 clonotypes made up an average of around 54% of the repertoire, versus around 45% in nephrectomy-only tumors. Because pretreatment tumor biopsies were not available, the baseline intratumoral presence of clonotypes could not be determined. In blood, the top tumor clonotypes increased from baseline to 2 weeks after radiation and then shrank by 4 weeks, which suggests a temporary expansion of tumor-resident clones.

The immunoSEQ kit was used, according to the manufacturer's recommendations, to generate TCR beta libraries from genomic DNA. To prepare the libraries, a first multiplex PCR with proprietary primers was run, followed by a second PCR that added unique barcodes, and a bead cleanup was done after each round. Each sample batch included a kit-provided positive control reaction and a negative control reaction. The final libraries underwent checking on an Agilent 4200 TapeStation D1000 ScreenTape, volumetric pooling, and quantification by qPCR. Sequencing ran on an Illumina NextSeq500 with a MidOutput 150-cycle cartridge, using 156 Read1 and 15 Index1 cycles with kit custom primers. The pooled library was loaded at around 0.98 pM, with an approximately 20% PhiX control spiked in. Concerning the study's data processing: Vendor-processed data were analyzed in R, with a clonotype defined as all T cells sharing the same CDR3 nucleotide sequence. In the clone abundance analyses, frequencies were normalized to the 10,000 most abundant clones in each sample. Public T cell clones, which averaged fewer than five per sample, were removed prior to analysis. Dominant motifs were analyzed with ImmunoMap using the PAM10 matrix, a gap penalty of 30, and a homology threshold of 0.3, and motifs with a cumulative frequency of at least 0.01 were considered dominant. An abundance difference of at least 32-fold between compartments was the criterion for calling clonotypes tumor-enriched or baseline blood-enriched. Tumor-blood repertoire similarity was measured with the Baroni-Urbani and Buser coefficient, and groups were compared using two-tailed Wilcoxon tests in R. TCRdb mirrors the immuneACCESS table, restricted to in-frame sequences. Some clones are absent from its copies; in checked studies, under half trace to an unresolved V gene, and the reason for the others is unknown. The DNA was the basis for D and trimming; V, J and clone size are from that table. The sample includes about 24,000 clones, with around 52% observed a single time. Jointly, the top ten make up 16% of the sample.

Remarks on this clone: Its antigen is not yet known. No base qualities exist here, and no much larger clone lies one base off it.

The CDR3 starts with the cysteine, ends with the phenylalanine, and has 18 residues. Only the CDR3 DNA stays, 54 bases, in frame from base 1. Trimming leaves V shorter by 3 bases and J shorter by 2 bases, with the junction holding 12 bases beyond the gene matches. CDR1 and CDR2 are read off the germline V gene (reference sequence) as PRHDT and FYEKMQ. According to the study, the label for this sample's time point signals: tumor resected at nephrectomy. This specimen's treatment or condition label, per the study, means: 15 Gy SBRT to primary tumor, nephrectomy 4 weeks later. The samples were obtained from a clinical trial, where primary renal cell carcinomas were treated with 15 Gy stereotactic body radiation therapy and then removed by nephrectomy 4 weeks afterward. Every patient's renal cell carcinoma showed clear cell pathology. Tumors were dissociated mechanically, digested with collagenase/hyaluronidase at 37 degrees C, processed in gentleMACS C tubes, and stored in liquid nitrogen. The QIAamp DNA Blood Mini Kit (Qiagen) was used to prepare genomic DNA for TCR sequencing. Only samples passing all quality control checks were included in the analyses.

The sample here was tumor tissue, taken from a patient whose treatment included radiotherapy and nephrectomy. The receptor's source is a woman aged 50 to 60 with renal cell carcinoma. The chain is assembled from TRBV13 and TRBJ2-7; 11 bases in between match TRBD1. The CDR3 here reads CASSFEGTGGFAAYEQYF. The nucleotide sequence is given as TGTGCCAGCAGCTTCGAAGGGACAGGGGGTTTCGCGGCCTACGAGCAGTACTTC. With the portions outside the CDR3 filled from the reference TRBV13 and TRBJ2-7 genes, the complete variable region becomes AAGVIQSPRHLIKEKRETATLKCYPIPRHDTVYWYQQGPGQDPQFLISFYEKMQSDKGSIPDRFSAQQFSDYHSELNMSSLELGDSALYFCASSFEGTGGFAAYEQYFGPGTRLTVT.